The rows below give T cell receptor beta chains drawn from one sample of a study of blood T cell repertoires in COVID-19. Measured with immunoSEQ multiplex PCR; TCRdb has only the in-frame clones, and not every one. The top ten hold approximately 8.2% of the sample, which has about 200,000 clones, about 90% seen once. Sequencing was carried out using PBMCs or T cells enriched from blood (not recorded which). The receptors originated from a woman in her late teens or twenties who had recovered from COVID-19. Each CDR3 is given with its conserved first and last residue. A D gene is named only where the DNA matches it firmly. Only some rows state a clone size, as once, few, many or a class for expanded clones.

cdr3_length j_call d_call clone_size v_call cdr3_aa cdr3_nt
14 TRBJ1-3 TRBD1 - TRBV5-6 CASSFDRGGNTIYF TGTGCCAGCAGCTTCGACAGGGGGGGAAACACCATATATTTT
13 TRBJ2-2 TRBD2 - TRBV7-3 CASSEREAGELFF TGTGCCAGCAGCGAACGGGAGGCCGGGGAGCTGTTTTTT
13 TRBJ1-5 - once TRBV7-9 CASSARQNQPQHF TGTGCCAGCAGCGCCCGACAGAATCAGCCCCAGCATTTT
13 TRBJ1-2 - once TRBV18 CASTELGNWGYTF TGTGCCAGCACCGAGCTGGGCAACTGGGGCTACACCTTC
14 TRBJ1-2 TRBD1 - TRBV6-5 CASTMSDRGGGYTF TGTGCCAGCACCATGTCGGACAGGGGGGGCGGGTACACCTTC
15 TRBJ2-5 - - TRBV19 CASRRAGLGQETQYF TGTGCCAGCCGACGCGCGGGGCTAGGCCAAGAGACCCAGTACTTC
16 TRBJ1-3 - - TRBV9 CASSVDVAGYGNTIYF TGTGCCAGCAGCGTAGACGTCGCAGGATACGGAAACACCATATATTTT
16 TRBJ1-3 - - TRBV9 CASSPDSGRSGNTIYF TGTGCCAGCAGCCCCGACTCAGGGCGCTCTGGAAACACCATATATTTT
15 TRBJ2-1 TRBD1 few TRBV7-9 CASSWGQGEAREQFF TGTGCCAGCAGCTGGGGACAGGGTGAGGCTCGCGAGCAGTTCTTC
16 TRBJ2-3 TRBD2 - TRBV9 CASSPSASGGEDTQYF TGTGCCAGCAGCCCGAGCGCTAGCGGGGGAGAAGATACGCAGTATTTT
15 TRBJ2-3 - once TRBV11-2 CASSPTTRRGDTQYF TGTGCCAGCAGCCCCACCACTCGGAGGGGAGATACGCAGTATTTT
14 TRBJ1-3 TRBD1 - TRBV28 CASRITGAGNTIYF TGTGCCAGCAGAATAACAGGGGCTGGAAACACCATATATTTT
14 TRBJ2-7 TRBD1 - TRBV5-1 CASRPGTASYEQYF TGCGCCAGCAGACCCGGGACAGCATCCTACGAGCAGTACTTC
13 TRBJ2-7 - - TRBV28 CASTETSSYEQYF TGTGCCAGCACGGAGACGTCTTCCTACGAGCAGTACTTC
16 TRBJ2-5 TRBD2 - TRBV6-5 CASSYSSGGGQETQYF TGTGCCAGCAGTTACTCTAGCGGGGGCGGCCAAGAGACCCAGTACTTC